The source of this T cell receptor (beta chain) is a study of cytomegalovirus exposure and HLA in healthy donors. The study ran its PCR with 60 Vbeta and 13 Jbeta primers. The repertoire was sequenced with immunoSEQ multiplex PCR; TCRdb's copy has only in-frame clones and lacks some. The sample records about 160,000 clones, around 80% being singletons. Unmatched junction bases numbered 12, after V lost 5 bases and J lost 3 bases. Per germline, CDR1 MDHEN and CDR2 SYDVKM. The CDR3 has 17 amino acids. This chain links TRBV28 with TRBJ2-1; the match to TRBD2 covers 8 bases. The sample was PBMCs. The clonotype originates from a male donor in good health and CMV-seropositive. In nucleotides, the CDR3 is TGTGCCAGCAGTGGGGAAAGTGGAGCGGGGGTCTACAATGAGCAGTTCTTC. Amino acid sequence: CASSGESGAGVYNEQFF.